The 12 T cell receptor beta chains given below trace back to one sample, sequenced in a study of shared clonotypes between healthy human individuals (dated by TCRdb to 2018 to 2021). The library was produced with the immunoSEQ multiplex PCR assay. Not all clones reach the TCRdb copy of this immuneACCESS table, which keeps in-frame sequences only. Checked studies attribute under half of the gap to unresolved V genes and leave the rest unexplained. This sample has about 1.9 million clones in its table, and about 93% of those were observed once. The top ten hold over 1.5% of the sample. CD8 naive samples were obtained by positive selection for CCR7 among CD45RO-negative cells, yielding a CD45RA+CCR7+ population from which TemRA cells were excluded. Input material: naive CD8+ T cells from PBMCs. In light of the paper, this sample's cell subset or site label describes: CD45RA+CCR7+. The receptor set was obtained from a man aged 18 to 35 in good health. Some clones in this sample may be carry-over from other donors' samples.

The gene calls are TRBV7-2 and TRBJ2-7; D uncertain. The CDR3 consists of 17 residues. CDR1 and CDR2 from the germline V gene are SGHTA and FQGNSA. V was clipped by 4 bases and J by 0 bases, with 19 bases between them. The CDR3 DNA reads TGTGCCAGCAGCTCACCCCTCGGGCGAAGTTTCTCCTACGAGCAGTACTTC. This codes for CASSSPLGRSFSYEQYF.

The chain carries TRBV28 and TRBJ1-2, with 7 bases aligning to TRBD1. V gave up 2 bases and J gave up 0 bases; unmatched junction bases: 9. Per the germline V gene, CDR1 is MDHEN and CDR2 is SYDVKM. CDR3 length equals 17 residues. The CDR3 DNA is TGTGCCAGCAGTTTAGGGGTAGTCAGGGGGACTAACTATGGCTACACCTTC. This sequence encodes CASSLGVVRGTNYGYTF.

This CDR3 reads CASSPRESGANVLTF. DNA of the CDR3: TGTGCCAGCAGCCCCCGCGAGTCCGGGGCCAACGTCCTGACTTTC. The chain joins TRBV9 to TRBJ2-6; D is unresolved. The V end was cut by 4 bases, the J end by 4 bases, with 12 bases between. This CDR3 is built from 15 residues. Germline lookup yields CDR1 SGDLS and CDR2 YYNGEE.

The chain couples TRBV7-9 to TRBJ2-5, with D unclear. Trimming removed 5 bases from V and 0 bases from J, with 10 bases in between. The germline gives CDR1 SEHNR, CDR2 FQNEAQ (reference sequence). The CDR3 is 14 amino acids. The CDR3 spells CASSTPEYQETQYF. CDR3 nucleotides: TGTGCCAGCAGCACCCCAGAGTACCAAGAGACCCAGTACTTC.

CDR3 in amino acids: CASSPPPGLGHTGELFF. CDR3 nucleotides: TGTGCCAGCAGCCCCCCCCCGGGACTGGGCCACACCGGGGAGCTGTTTTTT. The chain uses TRBV7-9 and TRBJ2-2, with D possibly TRBD2 on 6 matching bases. Germline lookup yields CDR1 SEHNR and CDR2 FQNEAQ (reference sequence). The CDR3 spans 17 residues. V lost 5 bases and J 3 bases, leaving 19 bases between the germline ends.

The chain links TRBV5-1 to TRBJ1-2, with 9 bases matching TRBD1. V shed 0 bases, J shed 2 bases, and the junction held 8 bases outside the gene matches. Looked up from germline, CDR1 is SGHRS and CDR2 is YFSETQ. The CDR3 runs to 17 residues. CDR3 amino acids: CASSLDIEGTGNYGYTF. DNA of the CDR3: TGCGCCAGCAGCTTGGATATTGAAGGGACAGGGAACTATGGCTACACCTTC.

The V gene is TRBV28, the J gene TRBJ2-7, with 9 bases identical to TRBD1. Looked up from germline, CDR1 is MDHEN and CDR2 is SYDVKM. V was clipped by 5 bases and J by 0 bases; unmatched bases: 2. The CDR3 has 14 amino acids. CDR3 in amino acids: CASSDRGSSYEQYF. DNA of the CDR3: TGTGCCAGCAGTGACAGGGGGAGCTCCTACGAGCAGTACTTC.

The chain combines TRBV7-8 with TRBJ2-2; 8 positions agree with TRBD2. The junction had 7 bases not matched to a gene; V was cut back by 1 base and J by 9 bases. The CDR3 is made up of 15 amino acids. The V gene's germline CDR1 is SGHVS and CDR2 FQNEAQ. CDR3 sequence: CASSLGGRGGRELFF. The CDR3 DNA is TGTGCCAGCAGCTTAGGAGGCCGGGGGGGAAGGGAGCTGTTTTTT.

V usage is TRBV6-5 and J usage is TRBJ1-4, with a weak D call TRBD1 (5 bases). V shed 8 bases and J shed 4 bases, with 17 bases lying between them. Germline V gives CDR1 MNHEY, CDR2 SVGAGI. The CDR3 consists of 15 residues. CDR3 loop: CASQEVWGINEKLFF. As DNA, the CDR3 is TGTGCCAGCCAGGAGGTGTGGGGGATTAATGAAAAACTGTTTTTT.

The chain combines TRBV14 with TRBJ2-1, with 7 bases fitting TRBD2. Germline trimming cut 0 bases from V and 8 bases from J; bases unmatched to any gene: 13. Germline CDR1 SGHDN, CDR2 FVKESK. The CDR3 has 17 residues. CDR3 in amino acids: CASSQEVLAGVRDEQFF. In DNA form, the CDR3 reads TGTGCCAGCAGCCAAGAAGTTCTTGCGGGAGTTCGGGATGAGCAGTTCTTC.

V usage is TRBV28 and J usage is TRBJ2-1; D is unclear. Germline V gene sequence: CDR1 MDHEN, CDR2 SYDVKM. Trimming left V 7 bases short and J 5 bases short, with 9 bases between. The CDR3 totals 12 residues. The CDR3 spells CASKVEHNEQFF. The CDR3 coding sequence is TGTGCCAGCAAAGTGGAACACAATGAGCAGTTCTTC.

V is TRBV19 and J is TRBJ2-7, with unresolved D. V was pared by 5 bases and J by 0 bases, with 5 bases between. Germline values: CDR1 LNHDA, CDR2 SQIVND (reference sequence). The CDR3 is 12 amino acids. The CDR3 sequence is CASSDNSYEQYF. As DNA, the CDR3 is TGTGCCAGTAGTGACAACTCCTACGAGCAGTACTTC.